This T cell receptor beta chain was retrieved from a study of shared clonotypes between healthy human individuals. TCRdb's table, derived via immunoSEQ multiplex PCR, lists solely in-frame clones and lacks some. Among 2 million to 3 million clones, roughly 93% were seen once, and the ten largest hold roughly 0.36%. On this clone: Its antigen is not known.

Germline V gene data show CDR1 as MDHEN and CDR2 as SYDVKM. The CDR3 has 16 amino acids. Trimming took off 4 bases at V and 0 bases at J, with 13 bases between the two ends. Findings and limits, study-wide: Rarefaction demonstrated incomplete sorted-subset sequencing despite large depth.

The TCR originated in a man younger than 30 in good health. Some clones in this sample may be carry-over from other donors' samples. The sample consisted of naive CD4+ T cells from PBMCs. Indicated subset: CD45RA+ positively selected. This rearrangement joins TRBV28 to TRBJ1-3; tentative D call: TRBD1 (6 bases). In DNA form, the CDR3 reads TGTGCCAGCAGTTCTCCGGGACAACACTCTGGAAACACCATATATTTT. The encoded protein is CASSSPGQHSGNTIYF.